This T cell receptor beta chain was identified during a study of cytomegalovirus exposure and HLA in healthy donors. Germline-derived CDR1 and CDR2 are MGHRA and YSYEKL. The length of the CDR3 is 17 residues. V lost 0 bases and J 10 bases, leaving 19 bases between the germline ends. Use of 60 Vbeta and 13 Jbeta primers characterized the PCR. Method: immunoSEQ multiplex PCR; TCRdb's copy keeps in-frame clones and lacks some. This table holds 140,000 or so clones, around 80% found once. About this clone itself: Other DNA sequences in the sample encode the same CDR3.

The chain recombines TRBV4-1 with TRBJ1-6; possibly TRBD1 for D (5 bases). Sequenced sample: PBMCs. This receptor was taken from a female donor in good health and CMV-seronegative. The CDR3 DNA is TGCGCCAGCAGCCAAGAGGTAGCAGGGCCTTTGTCGTCACCCCTCCACTTT. Protein: CASSQEVAGPLSSPLHF.